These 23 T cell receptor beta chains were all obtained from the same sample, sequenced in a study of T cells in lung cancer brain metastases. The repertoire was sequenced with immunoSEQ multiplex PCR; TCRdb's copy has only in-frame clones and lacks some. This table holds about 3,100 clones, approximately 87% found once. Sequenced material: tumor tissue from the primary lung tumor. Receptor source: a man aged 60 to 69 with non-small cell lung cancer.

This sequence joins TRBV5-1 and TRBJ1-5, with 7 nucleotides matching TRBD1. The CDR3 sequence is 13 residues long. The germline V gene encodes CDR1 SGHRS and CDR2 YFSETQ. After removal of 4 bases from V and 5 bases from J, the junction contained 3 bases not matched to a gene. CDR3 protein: CASSRTGDQPQHF. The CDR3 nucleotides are TGCGCCAGCAGCCGGACAGGTGATCAGCCCCAGCATTTT. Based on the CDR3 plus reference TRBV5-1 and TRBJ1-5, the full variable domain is KAGVTQTPRYLIKTRGQQVTLSCSPISGHRSVSWYQQTPGQGLQFLFEYFSETQRNKGNFPGRFSGRQFSNSRSEMNVSTLELGDSALYLCASSRTGDQPQHFGDGTRLSIL.

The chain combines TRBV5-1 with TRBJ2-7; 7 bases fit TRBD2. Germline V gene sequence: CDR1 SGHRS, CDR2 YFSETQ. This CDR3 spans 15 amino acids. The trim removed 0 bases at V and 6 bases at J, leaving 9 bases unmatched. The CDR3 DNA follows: TGCGCCAGCAGCTTGGCGGGTCTCGGCGGGAGCGAGCAGTACTTC. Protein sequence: CASSLAGLGGSEQYF.

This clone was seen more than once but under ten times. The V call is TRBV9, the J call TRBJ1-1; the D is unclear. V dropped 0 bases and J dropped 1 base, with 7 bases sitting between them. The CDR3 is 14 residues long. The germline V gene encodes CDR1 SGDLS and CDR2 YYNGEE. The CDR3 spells CASSVGHGNTEAFF. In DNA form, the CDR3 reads TGTGCCAGCAGCGTAGGCCATGGGAACACTGAAGCTTTCTTT.

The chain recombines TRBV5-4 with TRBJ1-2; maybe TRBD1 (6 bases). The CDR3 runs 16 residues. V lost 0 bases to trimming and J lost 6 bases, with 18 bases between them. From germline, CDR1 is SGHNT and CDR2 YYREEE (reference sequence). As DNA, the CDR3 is TGTGCCAGCAGCTTGGTGGTGGGCAGGGGAGAAGATGGCTACACCTTC. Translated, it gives CASSLVVGRGEDGYTF.

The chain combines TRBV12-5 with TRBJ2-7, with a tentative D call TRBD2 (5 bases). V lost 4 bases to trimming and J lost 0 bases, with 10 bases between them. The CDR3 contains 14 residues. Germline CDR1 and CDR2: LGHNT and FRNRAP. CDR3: CASGSAVRSYEQYF. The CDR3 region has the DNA TGTGCTAGTGGTTCAGCGGTTCGCTCCTACGAGCAGTACTTC.

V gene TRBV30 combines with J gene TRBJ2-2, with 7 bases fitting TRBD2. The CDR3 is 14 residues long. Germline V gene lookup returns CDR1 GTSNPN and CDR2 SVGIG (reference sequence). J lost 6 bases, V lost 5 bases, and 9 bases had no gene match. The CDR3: CAWQDPTSSGELFF. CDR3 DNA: TGTGCCTGGCAAGACCCGACTAGCTCCGGGGAGCTGTTTTTT. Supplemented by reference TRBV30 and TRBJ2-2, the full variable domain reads SQTIHQWPATLVQPVGSPLSLECTVEGTSNPNLYWYRQAAGRGLQLLFYSVGIGQISSEVPQNLSASRPQDRQFILSSKKLLLSDSGFYLCAWQDPTSSGELFFGEGSRLTVL.

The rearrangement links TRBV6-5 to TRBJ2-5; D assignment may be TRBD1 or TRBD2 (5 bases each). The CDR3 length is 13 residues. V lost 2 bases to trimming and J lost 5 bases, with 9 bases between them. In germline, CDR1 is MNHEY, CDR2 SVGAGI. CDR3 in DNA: TGTGCCAGCAGTTACAGGGACGGGGAGACCCAGTACTTC. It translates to CASSYRDGETQYF.

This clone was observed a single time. The CDR3 DNA reads TGCAGCGTTGGCCCTAGCGGACAAGAGACCCAGTACTTC. Translating gives CSVGPSGQETQYF. This chain joins TRBV29-1 and TRBJ2-5, with TRBD2 matching 7 bases. Unmatched junction bases numbered 4, after V lost 4 bases and J lost 2 bases. The CDR3 length is 13 residues. The germline CDR1 and CDR2 sequences are SQVTM and ANQGSEA.

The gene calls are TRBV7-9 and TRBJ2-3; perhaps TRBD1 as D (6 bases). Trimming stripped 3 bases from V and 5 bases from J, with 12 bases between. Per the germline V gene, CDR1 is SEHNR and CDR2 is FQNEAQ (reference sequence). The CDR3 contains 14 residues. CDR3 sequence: CASSFKQGVDTQYF. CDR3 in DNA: TGTGCCAGCAGCTTCAAACAGGGAGTAGATACGCAGTATTTT.

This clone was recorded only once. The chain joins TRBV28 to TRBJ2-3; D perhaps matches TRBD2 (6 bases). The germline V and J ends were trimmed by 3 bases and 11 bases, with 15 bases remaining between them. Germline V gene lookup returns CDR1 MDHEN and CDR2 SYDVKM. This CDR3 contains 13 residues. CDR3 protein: CASSFRRGGGQYF. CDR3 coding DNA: TGTGCCAGCAGTTTCCGCCGTGGGGGAGGGCAGTATTTT. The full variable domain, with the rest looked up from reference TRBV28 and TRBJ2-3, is DVKVTQSSRYLVKRTGEKVFLECVQDMDHENMFWYRQDPGLGLRLIYFSYDVKMKEKGDIPEGYSVSREKKERFSLILESASTNQTSMYLCASSFRRGGGQYFGPGTRLTVL.

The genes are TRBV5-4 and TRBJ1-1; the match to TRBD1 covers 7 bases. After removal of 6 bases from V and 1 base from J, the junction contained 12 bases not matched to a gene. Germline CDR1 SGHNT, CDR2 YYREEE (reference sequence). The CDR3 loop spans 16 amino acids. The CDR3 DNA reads TGTGCCAGCACCGTAGAGGGGGCTCTTAGGAACACTGAAGCTTTCTTT. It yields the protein CASTVEGALRNTEAFF. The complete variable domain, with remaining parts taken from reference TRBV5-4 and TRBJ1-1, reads ETGVTQSPTHLIKTRGQQVTLRCSSQSGHNTVSWYQQALGQGPQFIFQYYREEENGRGNFPPRFSGLQFPNYSSELNVNALELDDSALYLCASTVEGALRNTEAFFGQGTRLTVV.

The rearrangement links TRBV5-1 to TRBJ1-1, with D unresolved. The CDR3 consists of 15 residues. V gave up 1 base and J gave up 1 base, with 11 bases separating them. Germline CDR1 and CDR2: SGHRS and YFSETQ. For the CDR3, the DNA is TGCGCCAGCAGCTTGCGCGGCAGAACGAACACTGAAGCTTTCTTT. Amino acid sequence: CASSLRGRTNTEAFF.

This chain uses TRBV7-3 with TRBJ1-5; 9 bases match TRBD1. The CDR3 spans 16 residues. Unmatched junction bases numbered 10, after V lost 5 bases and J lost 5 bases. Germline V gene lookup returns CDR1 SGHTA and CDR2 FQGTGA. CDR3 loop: CASSTPDRGSDQPQHF. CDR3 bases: TGTGCCAGCAGCACCCCGGACAGGGGCAGTGATCAGCCCCAGCATTTT.

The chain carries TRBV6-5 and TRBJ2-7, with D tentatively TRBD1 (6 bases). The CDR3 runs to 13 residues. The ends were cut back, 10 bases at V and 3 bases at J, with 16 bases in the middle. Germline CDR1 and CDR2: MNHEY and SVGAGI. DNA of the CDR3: TGTGCCACCAGCCCAACCAGGGGCTACGAGCAGTACTTC. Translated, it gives CATSPTRGYEQYF.

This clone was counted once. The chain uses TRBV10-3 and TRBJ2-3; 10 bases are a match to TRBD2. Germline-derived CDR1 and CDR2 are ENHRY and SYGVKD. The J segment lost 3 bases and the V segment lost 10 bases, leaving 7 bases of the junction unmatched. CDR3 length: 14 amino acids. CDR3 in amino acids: CATAPSGSTDTQYF. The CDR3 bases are TGTGCCACCGCCCCTAGCGGGAGTACAGATACGCAGTATTTT.

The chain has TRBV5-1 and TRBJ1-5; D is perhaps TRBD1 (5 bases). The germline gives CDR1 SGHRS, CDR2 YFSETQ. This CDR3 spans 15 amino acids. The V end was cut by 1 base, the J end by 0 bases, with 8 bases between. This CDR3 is CASSLTGGSNQPQHF. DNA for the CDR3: TGCGCCAGCAGCTTGACAGGTGGTAGCAATCAGCCCCAGCATTTT.

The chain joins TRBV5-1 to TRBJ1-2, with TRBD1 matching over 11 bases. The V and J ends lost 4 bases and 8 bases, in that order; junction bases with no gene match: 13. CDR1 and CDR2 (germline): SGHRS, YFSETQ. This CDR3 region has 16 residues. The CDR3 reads CASSLGDRGFGVGYTF. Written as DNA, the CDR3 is TGCGCCAGCAGCCTCGGGGACAGGGGGTTCGGTGTAGGCTACACCTTC.

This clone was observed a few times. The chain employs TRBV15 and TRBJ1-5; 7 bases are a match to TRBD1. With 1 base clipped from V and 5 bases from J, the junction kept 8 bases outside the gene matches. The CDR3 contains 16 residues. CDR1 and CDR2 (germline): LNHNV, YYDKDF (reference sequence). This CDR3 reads CATSRGPRGTDQPQHF. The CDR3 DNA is TGTGCCACCAGCAGAGGACCCAGGGGGACCGATCAGCCCCAGCATTTT. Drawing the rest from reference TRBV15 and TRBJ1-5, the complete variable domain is DAMVIQNPRYQVTQFGKPVTLSCSQTLNHNVMYWYQQKSSQAPKLLFHYYDKDFNNEADTPDNFQSRRPNTSFCFLDIRSPGLGDTAMYLCATSRGPRGTDQPQHFGDGTRLSIL.

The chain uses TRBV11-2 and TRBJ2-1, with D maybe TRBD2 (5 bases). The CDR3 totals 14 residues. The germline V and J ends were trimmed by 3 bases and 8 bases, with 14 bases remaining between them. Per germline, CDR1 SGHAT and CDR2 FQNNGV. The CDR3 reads CASSFGSLRDEQFF. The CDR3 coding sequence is TGTGCCAGCAGCTTCGGTTCCCTGAGGGATGAGCAGTTCTTC.

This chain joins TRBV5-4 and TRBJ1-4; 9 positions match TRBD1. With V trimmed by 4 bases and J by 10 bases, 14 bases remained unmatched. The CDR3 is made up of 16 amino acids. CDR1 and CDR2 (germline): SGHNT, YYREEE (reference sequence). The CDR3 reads CASSPDRGHFQGKLFF. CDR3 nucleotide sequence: TGTGCCAGCAGCCCGGACAGGGGTCATTTTCAGGGAAAACTGTTTTTT.

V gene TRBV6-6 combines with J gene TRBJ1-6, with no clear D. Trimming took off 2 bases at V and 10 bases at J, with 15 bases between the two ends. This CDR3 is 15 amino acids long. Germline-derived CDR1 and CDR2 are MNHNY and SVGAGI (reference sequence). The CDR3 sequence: CASSYATRGGSPLHF. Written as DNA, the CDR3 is TGTGCCAGCAGTTACGCCACCCGGGGTGGGTCACCCCTCCACTTT.

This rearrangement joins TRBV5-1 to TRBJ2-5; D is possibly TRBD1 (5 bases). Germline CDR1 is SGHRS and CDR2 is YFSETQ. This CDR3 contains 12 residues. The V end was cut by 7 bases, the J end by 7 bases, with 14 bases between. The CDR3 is CASWSGYGTQYF. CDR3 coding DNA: TGCGCCAGCTGGTCAGGGTATGGGACCCAGTACTTC.

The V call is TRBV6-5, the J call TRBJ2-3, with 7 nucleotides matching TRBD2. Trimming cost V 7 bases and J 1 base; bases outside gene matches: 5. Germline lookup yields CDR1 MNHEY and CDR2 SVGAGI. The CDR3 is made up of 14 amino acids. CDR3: CASKREGGTDTQYF. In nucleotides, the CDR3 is TGTGCCAGCAAGAGGGAGGGAGGCACAGATACGCAGTATTTT.